This paragraph covers one TCR beta chain sequence. There is no known antigen for this receptor. One base away there is no much larger clone; base qualities are not given. These data originate in a study of response to subunit inactivated influenza vaccine (dated by TCRdb to 2017 to 2018). About the investigation overall: The study used deep quantitative T cell receptor repertoire profiling to track responses to a trivalent subunit inactivated influenza vaccine.

From the cysteine through the phenylalanine, the CDR3 covers 15 amino acids. Only CDR3 DNA remains: 45 bases, in frame from the first base. V sheds 0 bases and J sheds 11 bases, leaving 20 bases between their ends. As encoded in the germline V gene, CDR1 is SGDLS while CDR2 is YYNGEE. Library generation was performed with RT-PCR. Sequencing relied on an Illumina HiSeq 2500. TCRdb reprocessed the public reads (quality trimming at Q25 with fastp, clone calling with MiXCR) and kept in-frame beta chains. Entries are consolidated by CDR3 protein sequence, retaining the most common genes and DNA. Counted in this sample were about 520,000 distinct CDR3 sequences; roughly 7.9% of them appeared once. Approximately 14% of the sample is held by the ten biggest clonotypes. Here is what the overall study found, with its caveats: It was suggested by the authors that each seasonal influenza vaccination may recruit only a limited number of new T cells.

The V gene is TRBV9 and the J gene is TRBJ1-1, with the D segment identity uncertain. The clonotype was recovered from a man aged 45 to 70 who received an inactivated influenza vaccine. Donor details come from another sample of the same person, matched by shared clones. The sample here was PBMCs from blood, taken about 23 months after vaccination. The CDR3 region: CASSVDTLGSTRAFF. The DNA is TGTGCCAGCAGCGTAGATACATTGGGGTCTACTAGGGCTTTCTTT.